One sample yielded the 5 T cell receptor beta chains listed below, sequenced in a study of low-dose radiotherapy and immunotherapy resistance in tumors (dated by TCRdb to 2022 to 2024). Reading the label with the study, this specimen's time point is: after trial treatment. What the treatment or condition label conveys for this sample: LDRT plus nivolumab, ipilimumab, low-dose cyclophosphamide and aspirin (RACIN trial). The data were produced on an Illumina MiniSeq. First-strand cDNA was synthesized using Superscript III and a set of TRAV- and TRBV-specific primers, so that both TCRalpha and TCRbeta chains were covered. TCRs were amplified for 20 PCR cycles with Phusion, using a constant-region primer paired with the adapter attached to the V primers. TCRdb reworked the public reads: Q25 trimming with fastp, MiXCR clone assembly, productive beta chains retained. When rows share a CDR3 protein, they turn into one entry using the most common DNA and genes. The sample data list 30,000 to 40,000 distinct CDR3 sequences, and around 21% of these were observed just once. About a tenth of the sample is held by the ten biggest clonotypes.

The input for sequencing was PBMCs, taken after low-dose radiotherapy plus immunotherapy. The origin of the receptors is a female donor with ovarian cancer.

The chain links TRBV5-1 to TRBJ1-1; 7 nucleotides agree with TRBD1. CDR3 length equals 14 residues. CDR1 is SGHRS, CDR2 YFSETQ, per germline. V gave up 0 bases and J gave up 5 bases; unmatched junction bases: 4. The DNA of the CDR3 is TGCGCCAGCAGCTTGGGACAGGGAGGGACTGAAGCTTTCTTT. Its protein is CASSLGQGGTEAFF.

The chain recombines TRBV5-1 with TRBJ2-7; D may match TRBD1 or TRBD2 (5 bases each). The V gene lost 4 bases and the J gene lost 7 bases, with 12 bases spanning the gap. Germline V gene sequence: CDR1 SGHRS, CDR2 YFSETQ. The CDR3 consists of 12 residues. The CDR3 here is CASSEGPTEQYF. The DNA for the CDR3 is TGCGCCAGCAGCGAGGGACCGACGGAGCAGTACTTC.

Many counts were recorded for this clonotype. The genes are TRBV14 and TRBJ2-3; tentatively, D is TRBD2 (6 bases). The germline gives CDR1 SGHDN, CDR2 FVKESK. The V gene lost 4 bases and the J gene lost 6 bases, with 20 bases spanning the gap. The CDR3 has 16 amino acids. DNA for the CDR3: TGTGCCAGCAGCCCCATTTCGCCCGGGAGCAGGGATACGCAGTATTTT. It translates to CASSPISPGSRDTQYF.

Details on this clonotype: A far more abundant clone sits one base away, making this likely a read error. The V call is TRBV5-1, the J call TRBJ2-7, with 8 bases aligning to TRBD1. With 4 bases clipped from V and 7 bases from J, the junction kept 10 bases outside the gene matches. This CDR3 comprises 14 residues. Germline loops: CDR1 SGHRS, CDR2 YFSETQ. As DNA, the CDR3 is TGCGCCAGCAGCCGAGCAGGGGGCTACAATGAGCAGTACTTC. Protein sequence: CASSRAGGYNEQYF.

The DNA of the CDR3 is TGTGCCACCAGCAGAGCGAACACCGGGGAGCTGTTTTTT. Translated: CATSRANTGELFF. The chain recombines TRBV15 with TRBJ2-2; D is uncertain. The germline V gene has CDR1 LNHNV and CDR2 YYDKDF (reference sequence). V was pared by 1 base and J by 0 bases, with 0 bases between. The CDR3 has 13 residues.